These 22 T cell receptor beta chains were sequenced from one sample in a study of shared T cell receptors in the human thymus. The method was immunoSEQ multiplex PCR; TCRdb's version includes in-frame clones alone and lacks a portion of them. Altogether 500,000 to 750,000 clones are present, over 75% being singletons, with the ten largest covering approximately 0.011%. The same sample was also studied in work on human thymus T cells.

The specimen sequenced was thymocytes. These receptors came from a boy less than two years old with a congenital heart defect.

The genes are TRBV5-6 and TRBJ1-1; 7 bases fit TRBD1. The J segment lost 3 bases and the V segment lost 4 bases, leaving 12 bases of the junction unmatched. CDR3 length: 16 amino acids. Per germline, CDR1 SGHDT and CDR2 YYEEEE. The CDR3 DNA follows: TGTGCCAGCAGCCCCGTGAGGAAGGGGGCTGACACTGAAGCTTTCTTT. Its protein product is CASSPVRKGADTEAFF.

This chain joins TRBV6-1 and TRBJ1-2; unclear D gene. The CDR3 is 13 residues long. The V end was cut by 6 bases, the J end by 1 base, with 9 bases between. Germline V gives CDR1 MNHNS, CDR2 SASEGT. CDR3 sequence reads: CASRGGSNYGYTF. CDR3 sequence (DNA): TGTGCCAGCAGAGGAGGGAGTAACTATGGCTACACCTTC.

This chain connects TRBV4-3 to TRBJ2-7; no definite D call. Per the germline V gene, CDR1 is LGHNA and CDR2 is YSLEER. The CDR3 runs to 15 residues. Trimming took 0 bases from V and 6 from J, leaving 15 bases between them. CDR3 in DNA: TGCGCCAGCAGCCAAGATGAAGAGCTTATCGCCGAGCAGTACTTC. It specifies CASSQDEELIAEQYF.

This chain connects TRBV4-3 to TRBJ2-1; a possible D gene is TRBD2 (5 bases). Germline V lookup: CDR1 LGHNA, CDR2 YSLEER. V dropped 5 bases and J dropped 4 bases, with 12 bases sitting between them. The CDR3 is 14 amino acids. The CDR3 DNA is TGCGCCAGCAGCGAGCCGGGATCGTACAATGAGCAGTTCTTC. This sequence encodes CASSEPGSYNEQFF.

This chain links TRBV14 with TRBJ2-2; 7 bases are a match to TRBD1. The CDR3 spans 16 residues. The germline V gene has CDR1 SGHDN and CDR2 FVKESK. The trim removed 0 bases at V and 2 bases at J, leaving 3 bases unmatched. The CDR3 spells CASSQDTGVNTGELFF. The CDR3 DNA is TGTGCCAGCAGCCAAGATACAGGGGTAAACACCGGGGAGCTGTTTTTT.

This sequence joins TRBV5-1 and TRBJ1-5, with a weak D call TRBD1 (6 bases). Germline lookup yields CDR1 SGHRS and CDR2 YFSETQ. The V gene lost 0 bases and the J gene lost 1 base, with 14 bases spanning the gap. CDR3 size: 17 residues. In DNA, the CDR3 is TGCGCCAGCAGCTTGGTTGGGCAGGGGATGAGCAATCAGCCCCAGCATTTT. It codes for CASSLVGQGMSNQPQHF.

The chain carries TRBV27 and TRBJ2-1; D might be TRBD2 (6 bases). The CDR3 covers 16 residues. V was pared by 3 bases and J by 3 bases, with 15 bases between. Looked up from germline, CDR1 is MNHEY and CDR2 is SMNVEV (reference sequence). The chain's CDR3 is CASSFNRDSIYNEQFF. For the CDR3, the DNA is TGTGCCAGCAGTTTCAACCGGGACTCCATCTACAATGAGCAGTTCTTC.

This chain connects TRBV4-1 to TRBJ2-5; 10 bases align to TRBD2. This CDR3 is built from 18 residues. Trimming cost V 4 bases and J 3 bases; bases outside gene matches: 14. CDR1 and CDR2 from the germline V gene are MGHRA and YSYEKL. CDR3 sequence reads: CASSPVLAGEGGEETQYF. Here the CDR3 DNA reads TGCGCCAGCAGCCCCGTGCTAGCGGGAGAGGGGGGGGAAGAGACCCAGTACTTC.

The CDR3 region has the DNA TGCGCCAGCAGCCAAGCCTGGGACAGGGGTCCTAGCAATCAGCCCCAGCATTTT. Encoded protein: CASSQAWDRGPSNQPQHF. The J gene is TRBJ1-5, the V gene TRBV4-3, with 10 bases fitting TRBD1. This CDR3 comprises 18 residues. In germline, CDR1 is LGHNA, CDR2 YSLEER. The V segment lost 1 base and the J segment 0 bases; nucleotides outside the gene matches: 6.

This rearrangement joins TRBV23-1 to TRBJ2-1; maybe TRBD2 (6 bases). TRBV23-1 is sorted into the ORF group, with uncertain function. Trimming cost V 2 bases and J 6 bases, with 17 bases left between them. The CDR3 sequence is 16 residues long. The CDR3 bases are TGCGCCAGCAGTCAAGTGGAGACTAGAGGCGGCAATGAGCAGTTCTTC. Amino acid sequence: CASSQVETRGGNEQFF.

This rearrangement joins TRBV7-2 to TRBJ1-2; D unresolved. CDR1 is SGHTA and CDR2 is FQGNSA in the germline V gene. The CDR3 consists of 15 residues. Trimming took 5 bases from V and 4 from J, leaving 17 bases between them. CDR3 nucleotide sequence: TGTGCCAGCAGCCCTCCCCCCTACCACGTCTATGGCTACACCTTC. Translation: CASSPPPYHVYGYTF. The full variable domain, in which reference TRBV7-2 and TRBJ1-2 provide the parts outside the CDR3, is GAGVSQSPSNKVTEKGKDVELRCDPISGHTALYWYRQSLGQGLEFLIYFQGNSAPDKSGLPSDRFSAERTGGSVSTLTIQRTQQEDSAVYLCASSPPPYHVYGYTFGSGTRLTVV.

The rearrangement links TRBV4-1 to TRBJ2-3; the D gene is possibly TRBD2 (6 bases). Germline assignment: CDR1 MGHRA and CDR2 YSYEKL. V was clipped by 2 bases and J by 0 bases, with 21 bases between them. The CDR3 is 19 amino acids. Written as DNA, the CDR3 is TGCGCCAGCAGCCAATCTGCGGGGACGGAGAGGGAGAGCACAGATACGCAGTATTTT. Protein product: CASSQSAGTERESTDTQYF.

This chain's CDR3 is CATSRDRGLNEQYF. CDR3 bases: TGTGCCACCAGCCGGGACAGGGGTCTCAACGAGCAGTACTTC. The V and J genes are TRBV15 and TRBJ2-7; TRBD1 matches 10 bases. V lost 5 bases, J lost 5 bases, and 6 bases stayed unmatched. The CDR3 spans 14 residues. Germline V CDR1 and CDR2: LNHNV, YYDKDF (reference sequence).

The gene calls are TRBV7-9 and TRBJ1-4, with 12 nucleotides matching TRBD1. Germline assignment: CDR1 SEHNR and CDR2 FQNEAQ (reference sequence). CDR3 length: 18 residues. With 5 bases clipped from V and 1 base from J, the junction kept 8 bases outside the gene matches. CDR3 nucleotide sequence: TGTGCCAGCAGCCGACTGGGACAGGGGGCCGGAACTAATGAAAAACTGTTTTTT. This gives the protein CASSRLGQGAGTNEKLFF.

The chain links TRBV6-5 to TRBJ2-7; D might be TRBD1 (6 bases). V was shortened by 6 bases and J by 0 bases, with 15 bases between the two germline ends. Germline V CDR1 and CDR2: MNHEY, SVGAGI. The CDR3 covers 15 residues. CDR3 in amino acids: CASRARQEISYEQYF. In nucleotides, the CDR3 is TGTGCCAGCAGAGCCCGACAGGAAATCTCCTACGAGCAGTACTTC.

The chain carries TRBV7-9 and TRBJ2-1; 10 bases are a match to TRBD2. The V gene end was trimmed by 5 bases and the J gene end by 0 bases; junction bases not matched to a gene: 4. Germline V gene lookup returns CDR1 SEHNR and CDR2 FQNEAQ (reference sequence). The CDR3 runs to 16 residues. The CDR3 nucleotides read TGTGCCAGCAGCCTGATAGCGGGAGGCTCCTACAATGAGCAGTTCTTC. Translated: CASSLIAGGSYNEQFF.

The CDR3: CASSPHDRGGGYTF. The CDR3, as DNA: TGTGCCAGCAGCCCCCACGACAGGGGTGGCGGCTACACCTTC. The chain combines TRBV5-4 with TRBJ1-2, with 8 bases aligning to TRBD1. This CDR3 has 14 residues. Germline assignment: CDR1 SGHNT and CDR2 YYREEE (reference sequence). The V gene end was trimmed by 4 bases and the J gene end by 8 bases; junction bases not matched to a gene: 10.

The chain recombines TRBV5-1 with TRBJ1-2; 9 positions agree with TRBD1. With 0 bases clipped from V and 8 bases from J, the junction kept 2 bases outside the gene matches. The CDR3 has 13 amino acids. The germline V gene encodes CDR1 SGHRS and CDR2 YFSETQ. For the CDR3, the DNA is TGCGCCAGCAGCTTGGGACAGGGGGAAGGCTACACCTTC. This codes for CASSLGQGEGYTF.

The chain links TRBV7-2 to TRBJ1-2; no clear D. The CDR3 is made up of 14 amino acids. V was cut by 5 bases and J by 8 bases, with 18 bases left in between. The germline V gene encodes CDR1 SGHTA and CDR2 FQGNSA. CDR3 sequence (DNA): TGTGCCAGCAGCCGTCTAGGAACCTTCCCAGGCTACACCTTC. The encoded protein is CASSRLGTFPGYTF.

The rearrangement uses TRBV7-9 and TRBJ2-7; perhaps TRBD2 as D (6 bases). V was shortened by 1 base and J by 4 bases, with 17 bases between the two germline ends. CDR1 is SEHNR, CDR2 FQNEAQ, per germline (reference sequence). This CDR3 is 16 amino acids long. The CDR3 spells CASSLGGGKGDYEQYF. The CDR3 coding sequence is TGTGCCAGCAGCTTAGGGGGCGGGAAAGGGGATTACGAGCAGTACTTC.

V usage is TRBV10-3 and J usage is TRBJ1-2; D is ambiguous. CDR1 and CDR2 from the germline V gene are ENHRY and SYGVKD. V was clipped by 0 bases and J by 1 base, with 9 bases between them. The CDR3 is 15 amino acids. The CDR3 here is CAISESREVNYGYTF. The CDR3 DNA follows: TGTGCCATCAGTGAGTCACGGGAAGTTAACTATGGCTACACCTTC.

The J gene is TRBJ2-2, the V gene TRBV2, with 7 bases fitting TRBD1. V dropped 1 base and J dropped 6; count of bases not matched to a gene: 2. The CDR3 sequence is 14 residues long. CDR1 and CDR2 (germline): SNHLY, FYNNEI. CDR3 protein: CASSEGQGPGELFF. The CDR3 coding sequence is TGTGCCAGCAGTGAAGGACAGGGACCCGGGGAGCTGTTTTTT.